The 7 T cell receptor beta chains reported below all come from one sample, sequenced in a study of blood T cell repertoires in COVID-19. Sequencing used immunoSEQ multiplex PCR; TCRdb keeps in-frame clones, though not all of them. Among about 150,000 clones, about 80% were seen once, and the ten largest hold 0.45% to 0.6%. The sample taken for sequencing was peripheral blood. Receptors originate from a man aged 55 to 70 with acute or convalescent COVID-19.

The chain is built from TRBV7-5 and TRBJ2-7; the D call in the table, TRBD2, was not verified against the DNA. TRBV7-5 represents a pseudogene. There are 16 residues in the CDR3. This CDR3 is CARSYRTLARFYEQYF. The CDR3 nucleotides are TGTGCCAGAAGCTACCGAACGCTAGCCCGATTCTACGAGCAGTACTTC.

Here the CDR3 reads CASSMGQSAFF. In DNA, the CDR3 is TGTGCCAGCAGTATGGGACAGTCAGCTTTCTTT. The chain links TRBV27 to TRBJ1-1; TRBD1 matches 7 bases. Germline V gives CDR1 MNHEY, CDR2 SMNVEV (reference sequence). The CDR3 runs 11 residues. V was pared by 5 bases and J by 10 bases, with 4 bases of the junction left unmatched.

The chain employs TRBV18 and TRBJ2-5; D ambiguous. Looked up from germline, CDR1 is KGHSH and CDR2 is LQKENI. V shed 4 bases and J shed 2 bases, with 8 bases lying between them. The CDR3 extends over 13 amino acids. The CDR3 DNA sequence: TGTGCCAGCTCACTTTCCCGTCAAGAGACCCAGTACTTC. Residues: CASSLSRQETQYF.

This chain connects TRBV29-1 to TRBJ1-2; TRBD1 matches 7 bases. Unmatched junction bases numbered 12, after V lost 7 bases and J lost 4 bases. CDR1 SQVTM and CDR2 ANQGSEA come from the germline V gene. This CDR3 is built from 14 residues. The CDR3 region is CSDRRQGVGYGYTF. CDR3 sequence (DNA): TGCAGCGACCGAAGGCAGGGGGTAGGCTATGGCTACACCTTC.

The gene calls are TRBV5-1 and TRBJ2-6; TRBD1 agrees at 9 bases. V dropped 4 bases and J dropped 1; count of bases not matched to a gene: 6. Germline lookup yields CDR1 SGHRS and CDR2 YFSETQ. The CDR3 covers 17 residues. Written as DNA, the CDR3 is TGCGCCAGCAGCACACAGGGGGCTGGTTCTGGGGCCAACGTCCTGACTTTC. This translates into CASSTQGAGSGANVLTF. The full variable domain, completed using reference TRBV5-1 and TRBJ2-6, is KAGVTQTPRYLIKTRGQQVTLSCSPISGHRSVSWYQQTPGQGLQFLFEYFSETQRNKGNFPGRFSGRQFSNSRSEMNVSTLELGDSALYLCASSTQGAGSGANVLTFGAGSRLTVL.

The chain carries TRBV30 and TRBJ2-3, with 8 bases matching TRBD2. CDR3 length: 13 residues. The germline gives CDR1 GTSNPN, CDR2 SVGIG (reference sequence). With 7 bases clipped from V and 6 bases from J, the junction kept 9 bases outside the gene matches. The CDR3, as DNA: TGTGCCTCAAGCGGGGGAAACACGGATACGCAGTATTTT. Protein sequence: CASSGGNTDTQYF.

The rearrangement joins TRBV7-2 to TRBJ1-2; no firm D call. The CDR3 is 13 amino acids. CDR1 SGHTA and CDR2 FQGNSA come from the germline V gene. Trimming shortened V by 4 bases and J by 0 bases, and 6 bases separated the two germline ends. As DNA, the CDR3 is TGTGCCAGCAGCTCGTTAGCTAACTATGGCTACACCTTC. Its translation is CASSSLANYGYTF.